One sample yielded the 21 T cell receptor beta chains listed below, sequenced in a study of identical twins. MiXCR, run by TCRdb on the 5' RACE reads, gives a single entry per CDR3 protein. In the table there are around 650,000 distinct CDR3 sequences, roughly 7.2% of which are singletons. These sequences were also reported in another study, on yellow fever vaccine responses in identical twins.

What was sequenced was PBMCs. Source of these receptors: a woman aged 18-29 years in good health.

This chain links TRBV5-1 with TRBJ2-2, with TRBD1 matching 7 bases. The germline V gene has CDR1 SGHRS and CDR2 YFSETQ. Trimming cost V 0 bases and J 6 bases; bases outside gene matches: 5. The CDR3 has 15 residues. CDR3: CASSLGQGTAGELFF. In DNA, the CDR3 is TGCGCCAGCAGCTTGGGACAGGGAACGGCCGGGGAGCTGTTTTTT.

This clonotype has ten or more counts. The rearrangement links TRBV12-3 or TRBV12-4 to TRBJ1-1, with D hard to call. The CDR3 has 12 residues. The germline V and J ends were trimmed by 3 bases and 3 bases, with 5 bases remaining between them. CDR3: CASSFRDTEAFF. In nucleotides, the CDR3 is TGTGCCAGCAGTTTTCGGGACACTGAAGCTTTCTTT.

In this sample, this clonotype turned up many times. This rearrangement joins TRBV12-3 or TRBV12-4 to TRBJ1-6; maybe TRBD1 (6 bases). Trimming shortened V by 5 bases and J by 9 bases, and 17 bases separated the two germline ends. CDR3 length equals 15 residues. The CDR3 loop reads CASSPIRGAGSPLHF. The CDR3 bases are TGTGCCAGCAGTCCGATCCGGGGGGCGGGTTCACCCCTCCACTTT.

Only a few counts were recorded for this clonotype. The rearrangement uses TRBV7-2 and TRBJ2-1; D not resolved. V was clipped by 2 bases and J by 4 bases, with 6 bases between them. CDR3 length: 13 residues. From germline, CDR1 is SGHTA and CDR2 FQGNSA. DNA for the CDR3: TGTGCCAGCAGCTTAATGGTATACAATGAGCAGTTCTTC. Translation gives CASSLMVYNEQFF. Filled out from reference TRBV7-2 and TRBJ2-1, the complete variable domain reads GAGVSQSPSNKVTEKGKDVELRCDPISGHTALYWYRQSLGQGLEFLIYFQGNSAPDKSGLPSDRFSAERTGGSVSTLTIQRTQQEDSAVYLCASSLMVYNEQFFGPGTRLTVL.

This clonotype was detected only a few times. The V and J genes are TRBV29-1 and TRBJ1-1, with D possibly being TRBD1 (6 bases). This CDR3 contains 13 residues. The germline gives CDR1 SQVTM, CDR2 ANQGSEA. The V end was cut by 7 bases, the J end by 5 bases, with 17 bases between. This CDR3 reads CSGIQGSGTEAFF. CDR3 bases: TGCAGCGGTATACAGGGAAGTGGGACTGAAGCTTTCTTT.

This clonotype was picked up a small number of times. The chain employs TRBV28 and TRBJ2-7; tentatively, D is TRBD2 (6 bases). Germline CDR1 MDHEN, CDR2 SYDVKM. The CDR3 spans 15 residues. V lost 5 bases and J lost 2, with 16 bases in between. The CDR3 sequence: CASSPGGSGTYEQYF. The DNA for the CDR3 is TGTGCCAGCAGTCCCGGGGGTAGCGGCACCTACGAGCAGTACTTC.

In this sample, this clonotype turned up a few times. The chain has TRBV4-2 and TRBJ2-2; D not resolved. This CDR3 has 11 residues. V was cut by 6 bases and J by 7 bases, with 6 bases left in between. CDR1 is LGHNA, CDR2 YNFKEQ, per germline. The CDR3 DNA reads as TGTGCCAGCAGGGGATTCGGGGAGCTGTTTTTT. Protein: CASRGFGELFF.

DNA for the CDR3: TGTGCCAGCAGAACAACAGGGGGGAATGACCCAGATACGCAGTATTTT. Protein sequence: CASRTTGGNDPDTQYF. V and J are TRBV11-1 and TRBJ2-3; 8 nucleotides line up with TRBD1. The V gene's germline CDR1 is SGHAT and CDR2 FQDESV (reference sequence). This CDR3 comprises 16 residues. Losses at the gene ends were 6 bases for V and 4 bases for J; bases not matched to a gene: 12.

The chain is built from TRBV4-2 and TRBJ1-2; no clear D gene. Germline assignment: CDR1 LGHNA and CDR2 YNFKEQ. V lost 0 bases and J 4 bases, leaving 6 bases between the germline ends. This CDR3 has 13 amino acids. Written as DNA, the CDR3 is TGTGCCAGCAGCCAAGATCTCCTCTATGGCTACACCTTC. Translation gives CASSQDLLYGYTF.

This clonotype was detected a few times. The rearrangement joins TRBV6-5 to TRBJ2-7; 9 bases line up with TRBD1. Trimming cost V 2 bases and J 6 bases; bases outside gene matches: 5. The CDR3 length is 14 residues. Germline V CDR1 and CDR2: MNHEY, SVGAGI. The CDR3 nucleotides read TGTGCCAGCAGTTACCTGGACAGGGGCGGCGAGCAGTACGTC. This translates into CASSYLDRGGEQYV.

This clonotype has only a few counts. The chain is built from TRBV12-3 or TRBV12-4 and TRBJ2-3; TRBD1 or TRBD2 may be the D gene (6 bases each). V was pared by 6 bases and J by 4 bases, with 26 bases between. CDR3 size: 18 residues. In nucleotides, the CDR3 is TGTGCCAGCAGAGTGAAGGAGGGGGGCATATTAGGTGCAGATACGCAGTATTTT. This translates into CASRVKEGGILGADTQYF.

The chain has TRBV19 and TRBJ2-7; TRBD1 might be the D (5 bases). V gave up 5 bases and J gave up 2 bases, with 10 bases separating them. CDR3 length: 13 residues. Germline loops: CDR1 LNHDA, CDR2 SQIVND (reference sequence). CDR3 in DNA: TGTGCCAGTAGTTCGCCAGGGCCCTACGAGCAGTACTTC. Amino acids: CASSSPGPYEQYF. Drawing the rest from reference TRBV19 and TRBJ2-7, the complete variable domain is DGGITQSPKYLFRKEGQNVTLSCEQNLNHDAMYWYRQDPGQGLRLIYYSQIVNDFQKGDIAEGYSVSREKKESFPLTVTSAQKNPTAFYLCASSSPGPYEQYFGPGTRLTVT.

The chain has TRBV20-1 and TRBJ2-1; 8 bases agree with TRBD2. This CDR3 has 19 residues. J was trimmed by 7 bases and V by 4 bases; bases with no gene match: 24. Germline CDR1 and CDR2: DFQATT and SNEGSKA (reference sequence). The CDR3 region is CSAKAAGLGGAVSGNEQFF. The DNA of the CDR3 is TGCAGTGCTAAAGCTGCGGGACTAGGGGGTGCAGTCTCGGGAAATGAGCAGTTCTTC.

This clonotype was found a few times. The rearrangement joins TRBV6-5 to TRBJ1-6; 8 bases match TRBD1. V trimming: 2 bases; J trimming: 7 bases; junction bases outside the gene matches: 7. The CDR3 totals 16 residues. CDR1 and CDR2 (germline): MNHEY, SVGAGI. As DNA, the CDR3 is TGTGCCAGCAGTTACACCCGACAGGGGCCCAATTCACCCCTCCACTTT. Encoded protein: CASSYTRQGPNSPLHF.

The sample holds a few counts of this clonotype. The chain carries TRBV28 and TRBJ1-6; D remains ambiguous. This CDR3 is built from 12 residues. The germline V gene encodes CDR1 MDHEN and CDR2 SYDVKM. Trimming stripped 7 bases from V and 9 bases from J, with 10 bases between. The chain's CDR3 is CASKRQTSPLHF. The CDR3, as DNA: TGTGCCAGCAAGAGACAAACTTCACCCCTCCACTTT.

The chain joins TRBV18 to TRBJ2-5; D assignment may be TRBD1 or TRBD2 (6 bases each). The CDR3 is 14 residues long. Germline V gene data show CDR1 as KGHSH and CDR2 as LQKENI. V was cut by 2 bases and J by 3 bases, with 10 bases left in between. CDR3: CASSPTGAEETQYF. The CDR3 DNA reads as TGTGCCAGCTCACCAACGGGGGCCGAAGAGACCCAGTACTTC.

This chain uses TRBV5-4 with TRBJ1-2, with a weak D call TRBD1 (6 bases). Germline CDR1 is SGHNT and CDR2 is YYREEE (reference sequence). The CDR3 is made up of 14 amino acids. Trimming cost V 6 bases and J 7 bases, with 19 bases left between them. The chain's CDR3 is CASNPKQGGGGYTF. DNA of the CDR3: TGTGCCAGCAATCCCAAACAGGGCGGAGGTGGCTACACCTTC.

This clonotype has only a few counts. The V call is TRBV7-9, the J call TRBJ2-2; 8 bases match TRBD1. V was pared by 5 bases and J by 2 bases, with 10 bases of the junction left unmatched. Germline V CDR1 and CDR2: SEHNR, FQNEAQ (reference sequence). The length of the CDR3 is 17 residues. For the CDR3, the DNA is TGTGCCAGCAGCCACATGCCCGGACAGGGTAACACCGGGGAGCTGTTTTTT. As protein: CASSHMPGQGNTGELFF. Drawing the rest from reference TRBV7-9 and TRBJ2-2, the complete variable domain is DTGVSQNPRHKITKRGQNVTFRCDPISEHNRLYWYRQTLGQGPEFLTYFQNEAQLEKSRLLSDRFSAERPKGSFSTLEIQRTEQGDSAMYLCASSHMPGQGNTGELFFGEGSRLTVL.

Many counts were recorded for this clonotype. The chain is built from TRBV3-1 and TRBJ2-2; D unclear. Deletions cut 3 bases from V and 2 bases from J, with 4 bases between. This CDR3 spans 13 amino acids. CDR1 and CDR2 from the germline V gene are LGHDT and YNNKEL (reference sequence). CDR3 in DNA: TGTGCCAGCAGCCAGGGTAACACCGGGGAGCTGTTTTTT. This sequence encodes CASSQGNTGELFF.

This clonotype was found many times. The rearrangement joins TRBV12-3 or TRBV12-4 to TRBJ2-1; 11 bases are shared with TRBD2. CDR3 length: 15 residues. The V gene end was trimmed by 6 bases and the J gene end by 12 bases; junction bases not matched to a gene: 13. The CDR3 sequence: CASSPTTSGGGGQFF. The CDR3, as DNA: TGTGCCAGCAGCCCCACCACTAGCGGGGGCGGTGGGCAGTTCTTC.

This clonotype was seen a few times. This sequence joins TRBV12-3 or TRBV12-4 and TRBJ2-1, with D uncertain. The CDR3 consists of 15 residues. V gave up 1 base and J gave up 3 bases, with 10 bases separating them. The CDR3 region has the DNA TGTGCCAGCAGTTTAGTTCTCCGAGGCTACAATGAGCAGTTCTTC. Residues: CASSLVLRGYNEQFF.